This entry lists 32 T cell receptor beta chains sequenced from one sample in a study of cytomegalovirus exposure and HLA in healthy donors. Primers included in the PCR were 60 Vbeta and 13 Jbeta primers. Using immunoSEQ multiplex PCR, the repertoire was profiled, and TCRdb retains in-frame clones only, with some absent. The table lists 90,000 or so clones, around 82% of them singletons. Sequenced sample: PBMCs. Receptors originate from a man aged 25 to 40 in good health and CMV-seropositive.

The chain couples TRBV6-5 to TRBJ2-7; TRBD2 agrees at 7 bases. Germline V gives CDR1 MNHEY, CDR2 SVGAGI. The V gene end was trimmed by 6 bases and the J gene end by 5 bases; junction bases not matched to a gene: 13. This CDR3 has 15 amino acids. The CDR3 DNA follows: TGTGCCAGCAGGACCGGGACTACCGCCCTCCACGAGCAGTACTTC. Translating gives CASRTGTTALHEQYF.

This sequence joins TRBV5-1 and TRBJ1-5; D is possibly TRBD1 (5 bases). The V end lost 0 bases, the J end lost 0 bases, and 7 bases lay between the germline ends. The CDR3 runs 15 residues. The germline gives CDR1 SGHRS, CDR2 YFSETQ. Here the CDR3 reads CASSLEGYSNQPQHF. Here the CDR3 DNA reads TGCGCCAGCAGCTTGGAGGGGTATAGCAATCAGCCCCAGCATTTT.

The chain carries TRBV19 and TRBJ1-3, with D possibly being TRBD1 (6 bases). V was pared by 4 bases and J by 4 bases, with 8 bases between. This CDR3 is 13 amino acids long. Germline assignment: CDR1 LNHDA and CDR2 SQIVND (reference sequence). As DNA, the CDR3 is TGTGCCAGTAGTAACAGGGCCGGAAACACCATATATTTT. Protein product: CASSNRAGNTIYF. Using reference TRBV19 and TRBJ1-3 for the parts outside the CDR3, the full variable domain is DGGITQSPKYLFRKEGQNVTLSCEQNLNHDAMYWYRQDPGQGLRLIYYSQIVNDFQKGDIAEGYSVSREKKESFPLTVTSAQKNPTAFYLCASSNRAGNTIYFGEGSWLTVV.

V is TRBV18 and J is TRBJ2-5, with 10 bases lining up with TRBD1. The CDR3 has 14 amino acids. Trimming at V came to 4 bases and at J to 5 bases, leaving 4 bases not matched to a gene. Looked up from germline, CDR1 is KGHSH and CDR2 is LQKENI. The CDR3 coding sequence is TGTGCCAGCTCACGGGACAGGGGATCGGAGACCCAGTACTTC. This sequence encodes CASSRDRGSETQYF.

The chain has TRBV29-1 and TRBJ1-2; D call uncertain. Trimming left V 0 bases short and J 8 bases short, with 19 bases between. CDR1 and CDR2 from the germline V gene are SQVTM and ANQGSEA. There are 15 residues in the CDR3. This chain's CDR3 is CSVEDPARGPGGYTF. The CDR3 nucleotides are TGCAGCGTTGAAGATCCGGCTCGTGGACCGGGGGGCTACACCTTC.

This clone was recorded only once. This chain uses TRBV7-9 with TRBJ2-5, with TRBD1 matching 12 bases. The CDR3 spans 15 residues. After removal of 5 bases from V and 3 bases from J, the junction contained 4 bases not matched to a gene. Germline CDR1 is SEHNR and CDR2 is FQNEAQ (reference sequence). The CDR3 sequence is CASSVGQGAKETQYF. CDR3 DNA: TGTGCCAGCAGCGTGGGACAGGGGGCGAAAGAGACCCAGTACTTC.

The chain couples TRBV11-2 to TRBJ2-3; possible D gene TRBD2, 5 bases. V lost 0 bases and J lost 4, with 11 bases in between. Germline CDR1 and CDR2: SGHAT and FQNNGV. There are 15 residues in the CDR3. CDR3 sequence reads: CASSLDPGMADTQYF. In DNA form, the CDR3 reads TGTGCCAGCAGCTTAGATCCGGGAATGGCAGATACGCAGTATTTT. The full variable domain, completed using reference TRBV11-2 and TRBJ2-3, is EAGVAQSPRYKIIEKRQSVAFWCNPISGHATLYWYQQILGQGPKLLIQFQNNGVVDDSQLPKDRFSAERLKGVDSTLKIQPAKLEDSAVYLCASSLDPGMADTQYFGPGTRLTVL.

The sample holds one count of this clone. This rearrangement joins TRBV6-5 to TRBJ1-2; D is possibly TRBD1 (5 bases). The ends were cut back, 5 bases at V and 2 bases at J, with 9 bases in the middle. The CDR3 loop spans 13 amino acids. Germline V gene data show CDR1 as MNHEY and CDR2 as SVGAGI. CDR3 sequence: CASSHDSNYGYTF. CDR3 DNA sequence: TGTGCCAGCAGTCACGACAGCAACTATGGCTACACCTTC.

The chain carries TRBV5-1 and TRBJ2-3; 8 bases agree with TRBD2. Germline V gene data show CDR1 as SGHRS and CDR2 as YFSETQ. Unmatched junction bases numbered 8, after V lost 3 bases and J lost 2 bases. The CDR3 covers 16 residues. As DNA, the CDR3 is TGCGCCAGCAGCTCCCAACTAGCGGACTACACAGATACGCAGTATTTT. It yields the protein CASSSQLADYTDTQYF.

The chain has TRBV30 and TRBJ2-2; D gene unclear. The germline gives CDR1 GTSNPN, CDR2 SVGIG (reference sequence). CDR3 size: 11 residues. The ends were cut back, 6 bases at V and 4 bases at J, with 6 bases in the middle. CDR3 in amino acids: CACRGTGELFF. CDR3 nucleotide sequence: TGTGCCTGCCGAGGCACCGGGGAGCTGTTTTTT.

The V gene is TRBV5-1, the J gene TRBJ1-5; 9 nucleotides align to TRBD1. This CDR3 is built from 14 residues. Per the germline V gene, CDR1 is SGHRS and CDR2 is YFSETQ. Germline trimming cut 1 base from V and 7 bases from J; bases unmatched to any gene: 3. CDR3 in amino acids: CASSLTGGGQPQHF. Written as DNA, the CDR3 is TGCGCCAGCAGCTTGACAGGGGGCGGCCAGCCCCAGCATTTT.

The V and J genes are TRBV18 and TRBJ1-1, with 7 bases matching TRBD1. Per germline, CDR1 KGHSH and CDR2 LQKENI. This CDR3 is built from 15 residues. With V trimmed by 6 bases and J by 3 bases, 10 bases remained unmatched. The CDR3: CASSRRQGWDTEAFF. CDR3 sequence (DNA): TGTGCCAGCTCCCGAAGACAGGGATGGGACACTGAAGCTTTCTTT.

This rearrangement joins TRBV5-1 to TRBJ2-7, with 15 bases lining up with TRBD2. The CDR3 spans 16 residues. Germline lookup yields CDR1 SGHRS and CDR2 YFSETQ. Trimming at V came to 0 bases and at J to 6 bases, leaving 4 bases not matched to a gene. The DNA of the CDR3 is TGCGCCAGCAGCTTGGGGACTAGCGGGAGGGCATCCGAGCAGTACTTC. Protein sequence: CASSLGTSGRASEQYF.

The J gene is TRBJ2-2, the V gene TRBV5-1; D call uncertain. This CDR3 region has 13 residues. The V and J ends lost 6 bases and 4 bases respectively, with 10 bases between them. CDR1 SGHRS and CDR2 YFSETQ come from the germline V gene. The CDR3: CASNQASTGELFF. For the CDR3, the DNA is TGCGCCAGCAACCAAGCGAGCACCGGGGAGCTGTTTTTT.

The genes are TRBV7-2 and TRBJ2-5; 9 nucleotides match TRBD1. The tail of the sequence fits TRBJ2-7 better, so the J call may be wrong. This CDR3 is 15 amino acids long. Germline V gene lookup returns CDR1 SGHTA and CDR2 FQGNSA. The CDR3 protein is CASSLFTGQGYEQYF. Here the CDR3 DNA reads TGTGCCAGCAGCTTATTCACGGGACAGGGCTACGAGCAGTACTTC.

Only one count was recorded for this clone. The chain combines TRBV6-5 with TRBJ2-1; D remains unclear. The ends were cut back, 0 bases at V and 5 bases at J, with 8 bases in the middle. CDR3 length: 14 residues. Per germline, CDR1 MNHEY and CDR2 SVGAGI. In DNA, the CDR3 is TGTGCCAGCAGTTACTCGGGTACTAACAATGAGCAGTTCTTC. It is translated as CASSYSGTNNEQFF.

The CDR3 DNA follows: TGTGCCACCAGCAGAGATGGGCAGATGAACACTGAAGCTTTCTTT. This gives the protein CATSRDGQMNTEAFF. The V call is TRBV15, the J call TRBJ1-1; D uncertain. V lost 0 bases to trimming and J lost 0 bases, with 8 bases between them. Germline values: CDR1 LNHNV, CDR2 YYDKDF (reference sequence). The CDR3 is made up of 15 amino acids.

Written as DNA, the CDR3 is TGTGCCAGCAGTGTCAAGGGTTTAGGGGCGAGCTCCTACAATGAGCAGTTCTTC. Translation gives CASSVKGLGASSYNEQFF. The genes are TRBV6-1 and TRBJ2-1; a possible D gene is TRBD1 (5 bases). CDR3 length: 18 residues. V was pared by 4 bases and J by 0 bases, with 19 bases between. Germline V gives CDR1 MNHNS, CDR2 SASEGT.

The V call is TRBV5-1, the J call TRBJ1-2; D perhaps matches TRBD1 (5 bases). Trimming shortened V by 4 bases and J by 6 bases, and 16 bases separated the two germline ends. The CDR3 runs 14 residues. The germline gives CDR1 SGHRS, CDR2 YFSETQ. The CDR3 reads CASSVGLLTNGYTF. The CDR3 nucleotides are TGCGCCAGCAGCGTGGGACTCCTAACAAATGGCTACACCTTC.

This chain joins TRBV7-8 and TRBJ2-3, with 7 bases fitting TRBD2. Germline lookup yields CDR1 SGHVS and CDR2 FQNEAQ. V lost 5 bases, J lost 0 bases, and 14 bases stayed unmatched. The CDR3 runs 18 residues. The CDR3 protein is CASSKRDMGGTSTDTQYF. The CDR3 DNA reads TGTGCCAGCAGCAAGAGAGATATGGGAGGGACTAGCACAGATACGCAGTATTTT.

The rearrangement links TRBV29-1 to TRBJ2-7; TRBD2 agrees at 9 bases. Germline assignment: CDR1 SQVTM and CDR2 ANQGSEA. CDR3 length: 13 amino acids. V dropped 5 bases and J dropped 6; count of bases not matched to a gene: 8. This CDR3 reads CSVSGSGSREQYF. CDR3 sequence (DNA): TGCAGCGTTTCGGGTAGCGGGAGTCGCGAGCAGTACTTC.

The chain is built from TRBV7-8 and TRBJ2-1; D perhaps matches TRBD1 (5 bases). Germline CDR1 reads SGHVS; CDR2 reads FQNEAQ. The CDR3 length is 15 residues. Trimming took off 5 bases at V and 0 bases at J, with 11 bases between the two ends. The chain's CDR3 is CASSPDSNSYNEQFF. CDR3 DNA sequence: TGTGCCAGCAGCCCAGACAGTAACTCCTACAATGAGCAGTTCTTC.

The gene calls are TRBV18 and TRBJ1-5; 9 bases align to TRBD1. CDR1 KGHSH and CDR2 LQKENI come from the germline V gene. The CDR3 is 15 amino acids. After removal of 3 bases from V and 7 bases from J, the junction contained 7 bases not matched to a gene. CDR3 DNA: TGTGCCAGCTCACCCGACGGGACAGGGAGACAGCCCCAGCATTTT. Protein: CASSPDGTGRQPQHF. The full variable domain, completed using reference TRBV18 and TRBJ1-5, is NAGVMQNPRHLVRRRGQEARLRCSPMKGHSHVYWYRQLPEEGLKFMVYLQKENIIDESGMPKERFSAEFPKEGPSILRIQQVVRGDSAAYFCASSPDGTGRQPQHFGDGTRLSIL.

The chain recombines TRBV7-8 with TRBJ2-1; 8 nucleotides line up with TRBD1. The CDR3 length is 14 residues. CDR1 and CDR2 (germline): SGHVS, FQNEAQ. V lost 7 bases, J lost 5 bases, and 7 bases stayed unmatched. This CDR3 is CASTTGTGDNEQFF. The CDR3 DNA reads as TGTGCCAGCACAACCGGGACAGGTGACAATGAGCAGTTCTTC.

The chain links TRBV2 to TRBJ1-2, with TRBD1 identical over 8 bases. The CDR3 extends over 13 amino acids. Trimming took 7 bases from V and 0 from J; bases not matched to a gene: 1. Germline CDR1 and CDR2: SNHLY and FYNNEI. The CDR3 sequence: CASMGQANYGYTF. The DNA for the CDR3 is TGTGCCAGCATGGGACAGGCTAACTATGGCTACACCTTC.

The rearrangement joins TRBV28 to TRBJ2-5; D uncertain. The assigned J gene may be wrong: the sequence end matches TRBJ2-7 better. The germline CDR1 and CDR2 sequences are MDHEN and SYDVKM. The CDR3 covers 12 residues. The CDR3 region has the DNA TGTGCCAGCAGTTCACAAGACTACGAGCAGTACTTC. It is translated as CASSSQDYEQYF.

The rearrangement uses TRBV30 and TRBJ2-1; 8 positions match TRBD2. The germline CDR1 and CDR2 sequences are GTSNPN and SVGIG (reference sequence). This CDR3 has 15 amino acids. Unmatched junction bases numbered 10, after V lost 5 bases and J lost 4 bases. The CDR3 nucleotides read TGTGCCTGGGCCCGCCCCACGGGAGGGTACAATGAGCAGTTCTTC. This encodes CAWARPTGGYNEQFF.

This clone was recorded only once. The chain combines TRBV2 with TRBJ2-1; D remains ambiguous. Trimming cost V 6 bases and J 0 bases, with 12 bases left between them. Germline V gives CDR1 SNHLY, CDR2 FYNNEI. CDR3 length: 15 residues. The CDR3 DNA is TGTGCCAGCAGCCTTTCAAGGAGCTCCTACAATGAGCAGTTCTTC. Residues: CASSLSRSSYNEQFF.

This clone has only a few counts. The J gene is TRBJ1-5, the V gene TRBV7-2; D is perhaps TRBD1 (5 bases). Trimming stripped 1 base from V and 2 bases from J, with 12 bases between. In germline, CDR1 is SGHTA, CDR2 FQGNSA. The CDR3 loop spans 16 amino acids. The CDR3 bases are TGTGCCAGCAGCTTAGATGGGAGGGGCCGCAATCAGCCCCAGCATTTT. It encodes CASSLDGRGRNQPQHF.

The genes are TRBV6-6 and TRBJ1-1; the D is unclear. The V gene's germline CDR1 is MNHNY and CDR2 SVGAGI (reference sequence). The CDR3 covers 13 residues. V lost 5 bases to trimming and J lost 1 base, with 8 bases between them. CDR3 loop: CASSITENTEAFF. DNA of the CDR3: TGTGCCAGCAGTATCACAGAGAACACTGAAGCTTTCTTT.

This sequence joins TRBV5-4 and TRBJ2-1; 7 bases fit TRBD2. V shed 5 bases, J shed 9 bases, and the junction held 14 bases outside the gene matches. The CDR3 is 15 residues long. Germline V CDR1 and CDR2: SGHNT, YYREEE (reference sequence). Written as DNA, the CDR3 is TGTGCCAGCAGTTCCCTAGCGGAGCAAGGGCCTGAGCAGTTCTTC. This sequence encodes CASSSLAEQGPEQFF.

This chain uses TRBV19 with TRBJ2-3; 9 positions match TRBD2. Germline assignment: CDR1 LNHDA and CDR2 SQIVND (reference sequence). V gave up 6 bases and J gave up 0 bases; unmatched junction bases: 4. The CDR3 runs 15 residues. In nucleotides, the CDR3 is TGTGCCAGTAGGACGACTAGCGGCAGCACAGATACGCAGTATTTT. This sequence encodes CASRTTSGSTDTQYF.